This TCR beta chain was recovered during a study of control samples from healthy donors and cancer patients. There are 16 residues in the CDR3. CDR1 is MNHNY, CDR2 SVGAGI, per germline (reference sequence). The V end lost 5 bases, the J end lost 4 bases, and 17 bases lay between the germline ends. This table comes from immunoSEQ multiplex PCR, and its TCRdb copy is limited to in-frame clones, with some not included. The sample lists 150,000 to 200,000 clones, around 88% occurring once. The sequenced sample was blood. The sequence derives from a man aged 18 to 30 in good health. The chain carries TRBV6-6 and TRBJ2-2; D gene unclear. The CDR3 nucleotides are TGTGCCAGCAGTCAGACGGCCATAATAACCACCGGGGAGCTGTTTTTT. Residues: CASSQTAIITTGELFF.